Listed below are T cell receptor beta chains from one sample, sequenced in a study of shared clonotypes between healthy human individuals. This table comes from immunoSEQ multiplex PCR, and its TCRdb copy is limited to in-frame clones, with some not included. Among 850,000 to 1,100,000 clones listed, approximately 77% were seen once. The sample taken for sequencing was memory CD4+ T cells from PBMCs. All receptors come from a man in his late teens or twenties in good health. Some clones in this sample may be carry-over from other donors' samples. Both conserved end residues are part of each CDR3. D genes are given only for firm matches. The size of a clone is reported for some rows only, either as once, few or many, or as a class for expanded clones.

>NA|TRBJ2-2|NA|TRBV7-7
CASRVSAGAPGELFF
TGTGCCAGCAGAGTCTCCGCGGGGGCGCCCGGGGAGCTGTTTTTT
>NA|TRBJ1-1|NA|TRBV6-6
CASSYLAEAFF
TGTGCCAGCAGTTACCTCGCTGAAGCTTTCTTT
>NA|TRBJ1-2|NA|TRBV10-2
CASRGSGPRLGYTF
TGCGCCAGCAGGGGATCAGGGCCCCGTTTGGGCTACACCTTC
>NA|TRBJ1-6|NA|TRBV28
CASSWRLSPLHF
TGTGCCAGCAGTTGGAGGCTTTCACCCCTCCACTTT
>NA|TRBJ1-2|NA|TRBV4-1
CASSQANIRPTDGYTF
TGCGCCAGCAGCCAAGCAAACATTCGACCGACAGATGGCTACACCTTC
>TRBD1|TRBJ1-1|NA|TRBV30
CAWWDRDTEAFF
TGTGCCTGGTGGGACAGAGACACTGAAGCTTTCTTT
>TRBD1|TRBJ2-2|NA|TRBV5-1
CASSLGQGSAGELFF
TGCGCCAGCAGCTTGGGACAGGGGAGCGCCGGGGAGCTGTTTTTT
>NA|TRBJ1-1|NA|TRBV10-1
CASSEDTNTEAFF
TGCGCCAGCAGCGAAGACACCAACACTGAAGCTTTCTTT
>TRBD1|TRBJ1-1|NA|TRBV28
CASSGVPGQGLNTEAFF
TGTGCCAGCAGTGGTGTCCCGGGACAGGGTTTGAACACTGAAGCTTTCTTT
>NA|TRBJ1-5|NA|TRBV7-9
CASSSVRDGQPQHF
TGTGCCAGCAGCTCCGTCCGGGATGGTCAGCCCCAGCATTTT
>TRBD2|TRBJ2-1|NA|TRBV9
CASSARDYSYNEQFF
TGTGCCAGCAGCGCCCGGGACTACTCCTACAATGAGCAGTTCTTC
>TRBD1|TRBJ1-1|NA|TRBV7-2
CASSTRGPGVNTEAFF
TGTGCCAGCAGCACCAGGGGGCCGGGGGTGAATACTGAAGCTTTCTTT
>NA|TRBJ1-1|few|TRBV18
CASSPLKTANTEAFF
TGTGCCAGCTCACCACTGAAAACAGCGAACACTGAAGCTTTCTTT
>NA|TRBJ1-1|NA|TRBV2
CASSRTGRATEAFF
TGTGCCAGCAGCAGGACGGGGCGTGCCACTGAAGCTTTCTTT
>NA|TRBJ1-4|once|TRBV6-1
CASSDGGVNEKLFF
TGTGCCAGCAGTGATGGGGGTGTCAATGAAAAACTGTTTTTT
>NA|TRBJ2-1|NA|TRBV11-3
CASSLTSSREQFF
TGTGCCAGCAGCTTAACGAGTTCGAGGGAGCAGTTCTTC
>TRBD2|TRBJ2-1|NA|TRBV29-1
CSVSTASGLGNEQFF
TGCAGCGTCTCTACGGCTAGCGGTCTGGGCAATGAGCAGTTCTTC
>NA|TRBJ1-1|many|TRBV12-5
CASGLTDNTEAFF
TGTGCTAGTGGTTTGACGGATAACACTGAAGCTTTCTTT
>NA|TRBJ1-1|NA|TRBV29-1
CSVEDRVLGGTEAFF
TGCAGCGTTGAAGATCGCGTCCTGGGGGGAACTGAAGCTTTCTTT
>NA|TRBJ1-1|NA|TRBV28
CASSGDGMNTEAFF
TGTGCCAGCAGTGGGGACGGGATGAACACTGAAGCTTTCTTT
>TRBD1|TRBJ2-2|NA|TRBV6-5
CASSPRGYNTGELFF
TGTGCCAGCAGCCCCAGGGGGTACAACACCGGGGAGCTGTTTTTT
>NA|TRBJ2-1|once|TRBV10-3
CAIRGGEGRINEQFF
TGTGCCATTAGGGGGGGAGAGGGGCGTATCAATGAGCAGTTCTTC
>NA|TRBJ2-4|NA|TRBV5-1
CASSLGPTGHIQYF
TGCGCCAGCAGCTTGGGCCCAACAGGGCACATTCAGTACTTC
>NA|TRBJ1-2|NA|TRBV27
CASSLFSLDSGRGSYGYTF
TGTGCCAGCAGTTTATTTTCCCTGGACAGTGGGAGGGGAAGCTATGGCTACACCTTC
>TRBD1|TRBJ2-7|once|TRBV11-2
CASSFRGRENEQYF
TGTGCCAGCAGTTTTAGGGGGCGTGAGAACGAGCAGTACTTC
>TRBD2|TRBJ2-2|NA|TRBV7-8
CASRLLAGVGELFF
TGTGCCAGCAGGTTGCTAGCGGGAGTGGGGGAGCTGTTTTTT
>NA|TRBJ2-7|few|TRBV5-1
CASSLDPEGEQYF
TGCGCCAGCAGCTTGGACCCCGAGGGCGAGCAGTACTTC
>TRBD1|TRBJ1-1|NA|TRBV18
CASAQGANTEAFF
TGTGCCAGCGCCCAGGGGGCTAACACTGAAGCTTTCTTT
>NA|TRBJ2-3|few|TRBV28
CASSFKGRGLGDTQYF
TGTGCCAGCAGTTTTAAGGGTAGAGGGCTCGGAGATACGCAGTATTTT
>TRBD2|TRBJ2-5|NA|TRBV4-1
CASSRTSGYQETQYF
TGCGCCAGCAGTCGGACTAGCGGGTACCAAGAGACCCAGTACTTC
>NA|TRBJ1-3|NA|TRBV5-6
CASSSYRAGNTIYF
TGTGCCAGCAGCTCGTACAGGGCTGGAAACACCATATATTTT
>NA|TRBJ2-7|NA|TRBV19
CASSISVGQAYEQYF
TGTGCCAGTAGTATATCGGTGGGGCAGGCCTACGAGCAGTACTTC
>NA|TRBJ2-5|NA|TRBV6-1
CASRGTPTMMSQYF
TGTGCCAGCCGGGGAACGCCTACTATGATGAGCCAGTACTTC
>NA|TRBJ1-1|once|TRBV6-5
CASRLLIRGGEAFF
TGTGCCAGCAGACTCCTAATAAGGGGGGGTGAAGCTTTCTTT
>TRBD2|TRBJ2-3|NA|TRBV9
CASSVKTGLAGGVDTQYF
TGTGCCAGCAGCGTTAAAACCGGACTAGCGGGAGGGGTAGATACGCAGTATTTT
>TRBD1|TRBJ2-2|NA|TRBV11-3
CASSGVGQGAGELFF
TGTGCCAGCAGCGGAGTGGGACAGGGGGCCGGGGAGCTGTTTTTT
>TRBD1|TRBJ2-5|NA|TRBV5-5
CASSNLGQGQETQYF
TGTGCCAGCAGCAACCTGGGACAGGGGCAAGAGACCCAGTACTTC
>NA|TRBJ2-1|NA|TRBV29-1
CSVQGTQWRYNEQFF
TGCAGCGTTCAAGGGACGCAGTGGCGATACAATGAGCAGTTCTTC
>NA|TRBJ1-2|few|TRBV5-1
CASSSAQPGGTGYTF
TGCGCCAGCAGCTCCGCACAGCCTGGGGGCACAGGCTACACCTTC
>NA|TRBJ2-1|once|TRBV7-2
CASSKRAGDEQFF
TGTGCCAGCAGCAAAAGGGCTGGGGATGAGCAGTTCTTC
>NA|TRBJ2-7|NA|TRBV6-1
CASMEAGVGYEQYF
TGTGCCAGCATGGAGGCAGGGGTTGGCTACGAGCAGTACTTC
>NA|TRBJ2-5|few|TRBV5-1
CASSTNTETQYF
TGCGCCAGCAGCACGAACACGGAGACCCAGTACTTC
>NA|TRBJ1-1|NA|TRBV5-3
CARIRKSNTEAFF
TGTGCCAGAATCCGAAAATCAAACACTGAAGCTTTCTTT
>NA|TRBJ2-7|NA|TRBV20-1
CSPADREQYF
TGCAGTCCCGCTGACAGGGAGCAGTACTTC
>NA|TRBJ2-1|NA|TRBV30
CAWSAQGLSSYNEQFF
TGTGCCTGGAGTGCCCAGGGCTTGAGCTCCTACAATGAGCAGTTCTTC
>NA|TRBJ2-5|NA|TRBV5-4
CASSLGGDSSQETQYF
TGTGCCAGCAGCTTGGGGGGGGACAGTTCACAAGAGACCCAGTACTTC
>TRBD2|TRBJ2-3|NA|TRBV9
CASSALAGVGDTQYF
TGTGCCAGCAGCGCCCTAGCGGGAGTTGGAGATACGCAGTATTTT
>NA|TRBJ2-1|NA|TRBV27
CASSFQGFGEQFF
TGTGCCAGCAGTTTTCAGGGGTTCGGGGAGCAGTTCTTC
>NA|TRBJ1-2|NA|TRBV28
CASSLPQARFYYGYTF
TGTGCCAGCAGTCTACCCCAGGCGAGATTTTACTATGGCTACACCTTC
>NA|TRBJ2-7|NA|TRBV7-2
CASSLGRRYEQYF
TGTGCCAGCAGCTTAGGACGTCGGTACGAGCAGTACTTC
>NA|TRBJ1-1|NA|TRBV29-1
CSAAGEGTEAFF
TGCAGCGCGGCCGGGGAGGGCACTGAAGCTTTCTTT
>NA|TRBJ1-2|NA|TRBV9
CASSGGPPNYGYTF
TGTGCCAGCAGTGGGGGCCCTCCGAACTATGGCTACACCTTC
>NA|TRBJ2-5|few|TRBV5-1
CASSLLGSVETQYF
TGCGCCAGCAGCTTGTTGGGGTCCGTGGAGACCCAGTACTTC
>NA|TRBJ1-1|NA|TRBV6-1
CASSEIGPNTEAFF
TGTGCCAGCAGTGAGATTGGACCGAACACTGAAGCTTTCTTT
>NA|TRBJ1-4|NA|TRBV19
CASSRGRATNEKLFF
TGTGCCAGTAGTAGAGGACGCGCAACTAATGAAAAACTGTTTTTT